The clone carrying this TCR beta chain appeared a single time. The antigen remains undetermined. Germline CDR1 and CDR2: MNHEY and SMNVEV (reference sequence). V lost 8 bases to trimming and J lost 1 base, with 11 bases between them. The length of the CDR3 is 13 residues. This sample is part of a study of cytomegalovirus exposure and HLA in healthy donors. Study as a whole: The platform used for the approximately 120 validation repertoires matched that of the 666 first-cohort repertoires, a later analysis reported.

The data were produced by immunoSEQ multiplex PCR, yet TCRdb's version contains in-frame clones alone and is incomplete. The sample holds roughly 70,000 clones, approximately 96% seen once. Study-level points and caveats: Many donors shared some public TCRs, even though most TCR sequences were rare. High sensitivity and specificity were reportedly achieved when the classifier diagnosed cytomegalovirus status. Subsequent analysis found a tendency for first-cohort TCR clusters to co-occur within the 120 or so validation repertoires.

The origin of this receptor is a young man in good health and CMV-seronegative. The chain recombines TRBV27 with TRBJ1-2; D is unresolved. The sample was PBMCs. The DNA of the CDR3 is TGTGCCAGCTCGGACGGGATTAACTATGGCTACACCTTC. Amino acids: CASSDGINYGYTF.